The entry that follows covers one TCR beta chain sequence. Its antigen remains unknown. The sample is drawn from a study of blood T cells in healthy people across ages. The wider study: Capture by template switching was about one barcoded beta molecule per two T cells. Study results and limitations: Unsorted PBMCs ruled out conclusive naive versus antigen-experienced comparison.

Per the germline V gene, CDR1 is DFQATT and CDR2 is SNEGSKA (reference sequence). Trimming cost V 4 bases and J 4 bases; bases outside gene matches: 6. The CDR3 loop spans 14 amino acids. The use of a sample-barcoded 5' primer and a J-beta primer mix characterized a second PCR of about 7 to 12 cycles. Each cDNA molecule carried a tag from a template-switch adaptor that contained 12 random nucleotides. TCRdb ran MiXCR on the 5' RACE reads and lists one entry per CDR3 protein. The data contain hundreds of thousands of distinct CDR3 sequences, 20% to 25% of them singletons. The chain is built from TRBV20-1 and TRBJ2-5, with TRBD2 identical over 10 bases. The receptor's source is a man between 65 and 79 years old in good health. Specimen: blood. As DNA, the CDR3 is TGCAGTGCTAAGTCCGGGACTAGCGTAGAGACCCAGTACTTC. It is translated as CSAKSGTSVETQYF.